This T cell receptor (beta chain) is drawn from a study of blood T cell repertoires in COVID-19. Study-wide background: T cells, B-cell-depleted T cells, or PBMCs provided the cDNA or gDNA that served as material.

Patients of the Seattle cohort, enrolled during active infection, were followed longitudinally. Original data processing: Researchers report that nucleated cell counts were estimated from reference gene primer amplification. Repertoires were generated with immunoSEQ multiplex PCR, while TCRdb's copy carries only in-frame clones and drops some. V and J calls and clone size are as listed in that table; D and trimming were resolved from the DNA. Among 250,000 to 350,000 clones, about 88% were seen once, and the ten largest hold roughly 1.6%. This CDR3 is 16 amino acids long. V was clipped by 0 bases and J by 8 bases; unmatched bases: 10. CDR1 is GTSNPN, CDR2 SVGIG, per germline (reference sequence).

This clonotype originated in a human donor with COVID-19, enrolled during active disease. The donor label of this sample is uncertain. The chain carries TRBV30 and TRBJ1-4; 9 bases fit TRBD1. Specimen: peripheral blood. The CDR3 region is CAWSVPMTGGVEKLFF. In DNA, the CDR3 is TGTGCCTGGAGTGTTCCCATGACAGGGGGTGTGGAAAAACTGTTTTTT.